The rows below give T cell receptor beta chains drawn from one sample of a study of Ad26.COV2.S vaccination and SARS-CoV-2 variants. TCRdb's table, derived via immunoSEQ multiplex PCR, lists solely in-frame clones and lacks some. This table holds around 500,000 clones, 80% to 90% found once. This sample comprised peripheral blood, obtained in a trial of Ad26.COV2.S vaccine versus placebo. The receptors here all came from a person between 18 and 65 years old who received the Ad26.COV2.S COVID-19 vaccine or a placebo. Both conserved end residues are part of each CDR3. The D gene is left open where the match is weak. Size is omitted from some rows. Given values are once, few, many or a class for expanded clones.

TRBV9,TRBD2,NA,TRBJ2-1,CASSVVGEGHDEQFF,TGTGCCAGCAGCGTAGTGGGGGAGGGCCACGATGAGCAGTTCTTC
TRBV9,NA,NA,TRBJ1-3,CASSPMLGDGNTIYF,TGTGCCAGCAGCCCAATGCTAGGAGATGGAAACACCATATATTTT
TRBV10-1,NA,NA,TRBJ2-5,CASSESREETQYF,TGCGCCAGCAGTGAGTCTAGAGAAGAGACCCAGTACTTC
TRBV10-2,TRBD2,NA,TRBJ2-2,CASTRDSGGAGELFF,TGCGCCAGCACCCGGGATAGCGGGGGAGCCGGGGAGCTGTTTTTT
TRBV27,NA,NA,TRBJ1-6,CASSLYRPSRVNSPLHF,TGTGCCAGCAGTTTGTACAGGCCCAGCCGGGTTAATTCACCCCTCCACTTT
TRBV7-3,NA,NA,TRBJ2-2,CASSLSGFTGELFF,TGTGCCAGCAGCTTATCAGGGTTCACCGGGGAGCTGTTTTTT
TRBV27,TRBD2,NA,TRBJ2-3,CASSPRTSADTQYF,TGTGCCAGCAGTCCCAGGACTAGCGCCGATACGCAGTATTTT
TRBV19,NA,few,TRBJ2-2,CASSSGTLWGTGELFF,TGTGCCAGTAGTAGTGGAACCCTCTGGGGCACCGGGGAGCTGTTTTTT
TRBV7-2,NA,NA,TRBJ2-2,CASSLVASGGELFF,TGTGCCAGCAGCTTAGTAGCGTCGGGCGGGGAGCTGTTTTTT
TRBV11-2,NA,once,TRBJ2-4,CASSASTAWDIQYF,TGTGCCAGCAGCGCCTCGACAGCCTGGGACATTCAGTACTTC
TRBV27,NA,NA,TRBJ1-2,CASSLYKNYGYTF,TGTGCCAGCAGTTTATACAAGAACTATGGCTACACCTTC
TRBV2,TRBD1,once,TRBJ2-2,CASSGTGPTGELFF,TGTGCCAGCTCCGGGACAGGGCCCACCGGGGAGCTGTTTTTT
TRBV19,TRBD1,NA,TRBJ1-1,CASRDGTGLRTEAFF,TGTGCCAGTAGGGACGGGACAGGGTTGCGAACTGAAGCTTTCTTT
TRBV28,TRBD1,NA,TRBJ2-7,CASSPPRTGTYEQYF,TGTGCCAGCAGCCCCCCGCGGACAGGGACCTACGAGCAGTACTTC